These 22 T cell receptor beta chains were all obtained from the same sample, sequenced in a study of blood T cell repertoires in COVID-19. Assay: immunoSEQ multiplex PCR; the TCRdb copy retains only in-frame clones and omits some. The data contain 85,000 to 100,000 clones, approximately 90% of them singletons. Sequenced material: peripheral blood. These receptors were collected from a man in his sixties with acute or convalescent COVID-19.

The chain uses TRBV27 and TRBJ1-2; D is undetermined. The CDR3 contains 14 residues. Trimming shortened V by 4 bases and J by 7 bases, and 16 bases separated the two germline ends. Per the germline V gene, CDR1 is MNHEY and CDR2 is SMNVEV (reference sequence). The CDR3: CASSSGLGLGGYTF. CDR3 coding DNA: TGTGCCAGCAGTTCTGGACTGGGTTTAGGTGGCTACACCTTC.

The chain carries TRBV20-1 and TRBJ1-1; D is undetermined. With 3 bases removed from V and 9 bases from J, the gap between germline ends came to 8 bases. Germline V gene lookup returns CDR1 DFQATT and CDR2 SNEGSKA (reference sequence). The CDR3 totals 10 residues. This CDR3 reads CSASLNKAFF. The CDR3 nucleotides are TGCAGTGCTAGTTTAAATAAAGCTTTCTTT.

The chain employs TRBV10-3 and TRBJ1-1; 7 nucleotides match TRBD1. CDR1 and CDR2 from the germline V gene are ENHRY and SYGVKD. This CDR3 is built from 15 residues. The V and J ends lost 7 bases and 4 bases, in that order; junction bases with no gene match: 12. The CDR3 region is CAITPTTGQATEAFF. The DNA of the CDR3 is TGTGCCATCACCCCGACGACCGGACAGGCCACTGAAGCTTTCTTT.

This clone was seen more than once but under ten times. The rearrangement joins TRBV4-1 to TRBJ2-3; the D is unclear. The CDR3 runs 15 residues. V lost 0 bases and J 2 bases, leaving 9 bases between the germline ends. Germline-derived CDR1 and CDR2 are MGHRA and YSYEKL. CDR3 in DNA: TGCGCCAGCAGCCAAGATGCAACGGTCACAGATACGCAGTATTTT. Translated: CASSQDATVTDTQYF.

J is TRBJ2-5 and V is TRBV20-1; 9 positions agree with TRBD2. Germline CDR1 reads DFQATT; CDR2 reads SNEGSKA (reference sequence). This CDR3 spans 16 amino acids. J lost 2 bases, V lost 3 bases, and 10 bases had no gene match. This CDR3 is CSASRPGGGAQETQYF. The CDR3 nucleotides read TGCAGTGCTAGTAGGCCGGGCGGGGGGGCTCAAGAGACCCAGTACTTC.

The chain combines TRBV3-1 (or the pseudogene TRBV3-2) with TRBJ1-5; a possible D gene is TRBD1 (5 bases). V was cut by 2 bases and J by 2 bases, with 13 bases left in between. This CDR3 is 16 amino acids long. Germline assignment: CDR1 LGHDT and CDR2 YNNKEL (reference sequence). The CDR3 loop is CASSQNGGGRNQPQHF. CDR3 nucleotide sequence: TGTGCCAGCAGCCAAAACGGGGGAGGGCGCAATCAGCCCCAGCATTTT.

This sequence joins TRBV28 and TRBJ1-2; no reliable D call. Germline CDR1 is MDHEN and CDR2 is SYDVKM. V was pared by 6 bases and J by 3 bases, with 11 bases between. This CDR3 is built from 13 residues. Here the CDR3 DNA reads TGTGCCAGCAGGGGAGGATGGGACTATGGCTACACCTTC. Protein sequence: CASRGGWDYGYTF.

This chain joins TRBV4-1 and TRBJ1-4; TRBD1 is a possible D gene (6 bases). Per germline, CDR1 MGHRA and CDR2 YSYEKL. The CDR3 runs to 18 residues. Trimming removed 0 bases at V and 2 bases at J, with 16 bases between. CDR3 coding DNA: TGCGCCAGCAGCCAAGACCCCGCGGGGGCGCGGACTAATGAAAAACTGTTTTTT. Its translation: CASSQDPAGARTNEKLFF.

The genes are TRBV2 and TRBJ1-1; D not certain. Germline V gene sequence: CDR1 SNHLY, CDR2 FYNNEI. There are 12 residues in the CDR3. Trimming stripped 6 bases from V and 1 base from J, with 6 bases between. In DNA, the CDR3 is TGTGCCAGCAGCGCAGAGAACACTGAAGCTTTCTTT. Protein sequence: CASSAENTEAFF.

The chain has TRBV7-6 and TRBJ2-2; 8 bases are a match to TRBD1. V lost 5 bases, J lost 7 bases, and 9 bases stayed unmatched. Germline values: CDR1 SGHVS, CDR2 FNYEAQ. The length of the CDR3 is 15 residues. The CDR3 DNA reads as TGTGCCAGCAGCCTCGGACAGGGTGGAATCGGGGAGCTGTTTTTT. It specifies CASSLGQGGIGELFF.

The chain has TRBV4-2 and TRBJ1-2, with 11 bases lining up with TRBD1. This CDR3 has 18 amino acids. V dropped 0 bases and J dropped 1; count of bases not matched to a gene: 7. Germline V CDR1 and CDR2: LGHNA, YNFKEQ. The CDR3 is CASSQDSTGTGGNYGYTF. DNA of the CDR3: TGTGCCAGCAGCCAAGATTCCACCGGGACAGGGGGTAACTATGGCTACACCTTC.

V usage is TRBV7-2 and J usage is TRBJ2-5; maybe TRBD2 (6 bases). The CDR3 is 16 amino acids. V lost 4 bases to trimming and J lost 7 bases, with 22 bases between them. Germline V gene lookup returns CDR1 SGHTA and CDR2 FQGNSA. This CDR3 is CASSSRGSGGAGTQYF. The CDR3 DNA follows: TGTGCCAGCAGCTCCCGGGGGTCTGGGGGAGCAGGGACCCAGTACTTC.

V gene TRBV6-1 combines with J gene TRBJ1-2, with 9 bases fitting TRBD1. There are 17 residues in the CDR3. Germline CDR1 and CDR2: MNHNS and SASEGT. The junction had 12 bases not matched to a gene; V was cut back by 0 bases and J by 7 bases. The CDR3 nucleotides read TGTGCCAGCAGTGAAGCGCTGGGGACAGGGCCCCGGGCTGGCTACACCTTC. Encoded protein: CASSEALGTGPRAGYTF.

The chain employs TRBV6-5 and TRBJ1-1, with 8 bases aligning to TRBD1. The CDR3 totals 12 residues. V shed 5 bases, J shed 10 bases, and the junction held 6 bases outside the gene matches. Germline CDR1 reads MNHEY; CDR2 reads SVGAGI. This CDR3 is CASSTGGRGAFF. In DNA, the CDR3 is TGTGCCAGCAGTACAGGGGGTCGCGGAGCTTTCTTT.

The J gene is TRBJ1-2, the V gene TRBV12-3 or TRBV12-4, with 8 bases identical to TRBD1. With 3 bases clipped from V and 8 bases from J, the junction kept 5 bases outside the gene matches. The CDR3 sequence is 13 residues long. The CDR3 reads CASSLTGVQGYTF. In nucleotides, the CDR3 is TGTGCCAGCAGTTTGACAGGGGTACAAGGCTACACCTTC.

J is TRBJ2-1 and V is TRBV27; 9 bases agree with TRBD1. V was pared by 5 bases and J by 9 bases, with 14 bases of the junction left unmatched. The CDR3 loop spans 16 amino acids. From germline, CDR1 is MNHEY and CDR2 SMNVEV (reference sequence). CDR3 DNA sequence: TGTGCCAGCAGTACTGGGACAGGGAAGCGGTTAGGTGAGCAGTTCTTC. This encodes CASSTGTGKRLGEQFF.

The rearrangement joins TRBV5-1 to TRBJ2-2; tentatively, D is TRBD1 (6 bases). The V and J ends lost 2 bases and 7 bases respectively, with 9 bases between them. Per the germline V gene, CDR1 is SGHRS and CDR2 is YFSETQ. The CDR3 covers 13 residues. CDR3 region: CASSFIGGGELFF. The CDR3 DNA reads TGCGCCAGCAGCTTCATAGGGGGCGGGGAGCTGTTTTTT. Drawing the rest from reference TRBV5-1 and TRBJ2-2, the complete variable domain is KAGVTQTPRYLIKTRGQQVTLSCSPISGHRSVSWYQQTPGQGLQFLFEYFSETQRNKGNFPGRFSGRQFSNSRSEMNVSTLELGDSALYLCASSFIGGGELFFGEGSRLTVL.

The chain joins TRBV4-1 to TRBJ1-5, with a weak D call TRBD1 (6 bases). The CDR3 runs 15 residues. Germline V gives CDR1 MGHRA, CDR2 YSYEKL. V lost 0 bases, J lost 5 bases, and 11 bases lay in between. The chain's CDR3 is CASSQDWGPHQPQHF. The CDR3 region has the DNA TGCGCCAGCAGCCAAGATTGGGGGCCGCATCAGCCCCAGCATTTT.

The V and J genes are TRBV6-5 and TRBJ2-2; D unclear. Trimming took 6 bases from V and 12 from J, leaving 14 bases between them. The germline gives CDR1 MNHEY, CDR2 SVGAGI. This CDR3 has 12 residues. In nucleotides, the CDR3 is TGTGCCAGCAGCCGACCGGGTCCCAAGCTGTTTTTT. Amino acid sequence: CASSRPGPKLFF.

The chain has TRBV5-1 and TRBJ2-1; D may be TRBD2 (6 bases). Germline CDR1 SGHRS, CDR2 YFSETQ. The CDR3 runs to 13 residues. V lost 4 bases to trimming and J lost 8 bases, with 13 bases between them. This CDR3 is CASSDGTWDEQFF. The CDR3, as DNA: TGCGCCAGCAGCGATGGGACTTGGGATGAGCAGTTCTTC. The whole variable domain, filled in from reference TRBV5-1 and TRBJ2-1, reads KAGVTQTPRYLIKTRGQQVTLSCSPISGHRSVSWYQQTPGQGLQFLFEYFSETQRNKGNFPGRFSGRQFSNSRSEMNVSTLELGDSALYLCASSDGTWDEQFFGPGTRLTVL.

J is TRBJ1-5 and V is TRBV20-1; no definite D call. This CDR3 is built from 14 residues. V was trimmed by 3 bases and J by 1 base, leaving 10 bases between them. The V gene's germline CDR1 is DFQATT and CDR2 SNEGSKA (reference sequence). CDR3 DNA: TGCAGTGCTAGTGGAGGGTTAAGCAATCAGCCCCAGCATTTT. It yields the protein CSASGGLSNQPQHF.

This clone was seen a few times. The rearrangement joins TRBV5-5 to TRBJ2-7; a possible D gene is TRBD1 (6 bases). The CDR3 extends over 13 amino acids. Looked up from germline, CDR1 is SGHKS and CDR2 is YYEKEE (reference sequence). The germline V and J ends were trimmed by 2 bases and 3 bases, with 9 bases remaining between them. The CDR3 loop reads CASSLRGFYEQYV. Written as DNA, the CDR3 is TGTGCCAGCAGCTTAAGGGGGTTCTACGAGCAGTACGTC.